One and the same sample provided the 17 T cell receptor beta chains below, sequenced in a study of naive and memory T cell subsets. An equimolar mix of two oligonucleotides served as the beta constant-region primer for TRBC1 and TRBC2. Four rounds of PCR amplified the ligated cDNA using nested alpha and beta constant-region primers plus SP2. Using its own MiXCR run on the UMI-ligation and nested PCR reads, TCRdb lists one record per CDR3 protein. The sample consists of 90,000 to 120,000 distinct CDR3 sequences, 14% of them appearing once. Their cognate antigens are unknown. General study findings and limits: Possibly reflecting memory cells re-expressing CD45RA, a few larger clonotypes occurred in naive repertoires, especially CD8.

Source material: naive CD8+ T cells from blood. The receptors were sampled from a human donor in good health.

The chain uses TRBV5-4 and TRBJ2-2, with D tentatively TRBD2 (5 bases). The CDR3 runs to 14 residues. The germline V gene has CDR1 SGHNT and CDR2 YYREEE (reference sequence). With 3 bases removed from V and 6 bases from J, the gap between germline ends came to 12 bases. The DNA for the CDR3 is TGTGCCAGCAGCTCAGATCTGGGAGCCGGGGAGCTGTTTTTT. It codes for CASSSDLGAGELFF.

The chain carries TRBV20-1 and TRBJ2-3, with D possibly TRBD2 on 5 matching bases. Trimming removed 3 bases at V and 2 bases at J, with 15 bases between. The CDR3 is made up of 15 amino acids. Germline values: CDR1 DFQATT, CDR2 SNEGSKA (reference sequence). CDR3 residues: CSASSMGDDTDTQYF. The CDR3 nucleotides read TGCAGTGCTAGCTCAATGGGAGACGACACAGATACGCAGTATTTT.

This clonotype was seen a few times. V and J are TRBV24-1 and TRBJ2-1; tentatively, D is TRBD1 (5 bases). The germline CDR1 and CDR2 sequences are KGHDR and SFDVKD. The CDR3 is made up of 15 amino acids. V shed 3 bases and J shed 4 bases, with 12 bases lying between them. In DNA, the CDR3 is TGTGCCACCAGTGATATGGGGCCGCCATACAATGAGCAGTTCTTC. Translating it yields CATSDMGPPYNEQFF.

This clonotype came up a few times. The CDR3 region has the DNA TGTGCCAGCCAGGGGTTGCCCAACGAGCAGTACTTC. It translates to CASQGLPNEQYF. The V gene is TRBV12-3 or TRBV12-4, the J gene TRBJ2-7, with a possible D match to TRBD1 (6 bases). This CDR3 spans 12 amino acids. Between the trimmed V and J ends, which lost 8 bases and 5 bases, there was a span of 13 bases.

This CDR3 is CASSLDGFLGQPQHF. For the CDR3, the DNA is TGTGCCAGCAGCTTGGACGGCTTTTTGGGACAGCCCCAGCATTTT. V and J are TRBV5-4 and TRBJ1-5; no clear D gene. Germline V CDR1 and CDR2: SGHNT, YYREEE (reference sequence). This CDR3 comprises 15 residues. V dropped 0 bases and J dropped 7 bases, with 14 bases sitting between them.

This clonotype was counted only a few times. J is TRBJ2-6 and V is TRBV7-9; D is perhaps TRBD2 (5 bases). Deletions cut 3 bases from V and 2 bases from J, with 8 bases between. The CDR3 loop spans 15 amino acids. Germline V gene lookup returns CDR1 SEHNR and CDR2 FQNEAQ (reference sequence). This chain's CDR3 is CASSFRRAGANVLTF. In DNA, the CDR3 is TGTGCCAGCAGCTTTCGGCGGGCTGGGGCCAACGTCCTGACTTTC.

The CDR3 DNA reads as TGTGCCAGCAGTTTCACTAGCGGGAGCACAGATACGCAGTATTTT. It translates to CASSFTSGSTDTQYF. This chain uses TRBV12-3 or TRBV12-4 with TRBJ2-3; 9 nucleotides agree with TRBD2. Losses at the gene ends were 3 bases for V and 0 bases for J; bases not matched to a gene: 1. The CDR3 is 15 amino acids.

This sequence joins TRBV12-3 or TRBV12-4 and TRBJ1-4; D gene uncertain. The CDR3 loop spans 11 amino acids. The germline V and J ends were trimmed by 6 bases and 5 bases, with 4 bases remaining between them. DNA of the CDR3: TGTGCCAGCAGCCGAAATGAAAAACTGTTTTTT. This translates into CASSRNEKLFF.

This clonotype was detected many times. CDR3 in DNA: TGTGCCAGCTCACCCGGGGTAACGAATGAGCAGTTCTTC. This codes for CASSPGVTNEQFF. The J gene is TRBJ2-1, the V gene TRBV18; D possibly corresponds to TRBD2 (5 bases). CDR1 is KGHSH, CDR2 LQKENI, per germline. The CDR3 is 13 residues long. V dropped 3 bases and J dropped 7 bases, with 10 bases sitting between them. The complete variable domain, with remaining parts taken from reference TRBV18 and TRBJ2-1, reads NAGVMQNPRHLVRRRGQEARLRCSPMKGHSHVYWYRQLPEEGLKFMVYLQKENIIDESGMPKERFSAEFPKEGPSILRIQQVVRGDSAAYFCASSPGVTNEQFFGPGTRLTVL.

This clonotype was observed at least ten times. The CDR3 DNA sequence: TGTGCCATCAGTGAGGGGATAGCTGAAGCTTTCTTT. Its protein is CAISEGIAEAFF. The chain carries TRBV10-3 and TRBJ1-1; D is ambiguous. Germline assignment: CDR1 ENHRY and CDR2 SYGVKD. This CDR3 has 12 amino acids. V lost 2 bases to trimming and J lost 6 bases, with 7 bases between them.

There are a few counts of this clonotype. V gene TRBV20-1 combines with J gene TRBJ2-1, with D perhaps matching TRBD2 (6 bases). The ends were cut back, 7 bases at V and 3 bases at J, with 16 bases in the middle. The CDR3 runs 14 residues. Germline-derived CDR1 and CDR2 are DFQATT and SNEGSKA (reference sequence). CDR3 in DNA: TGCAGTGTCCCGGGGGAGAGGGGCTACAATGAGCAGTTCTTC. Amino acids: CSVPGERGYNEQFF.

This clonotype was observed at least ten times. The rearrangement joins TRBV5-1 to TRBJ1-6; no clear D gene. Trimming took 4 bases from V and 7 from J, leaving 9 bases between them. Germline V gene lookup returns CDR1 SGHRS and CDR2 YFSETQ. The CDR3 length is 13 residues. The CDR3 region has the DNA TGCGCCAGCAGCCGAAGAGCCAATTCACCCCTCCACTTT. Amino acids: CASSRRANSPLHF.

This chain joins TRBV7-9 and TRBJ2-7; 11 nucleotides match TRBD1. CDR3 length equals 13 residues. With V trimmed by 4 bases and J by 6 bases, 2 bases remained unmatched. Germline assignment: CDR1 SEHNR and CDR2 FQNEAQ (reference sequence). As DNA, the CDR3 is TGTGCCAGCAGCTCCGGACAGGGGGCCGAGCAGTACTTC. Translating it yields CASSSGQGAEQYF.

This clonotype was found a few times. The V and J genes are TRBV15 and TRBJ2-1, with D possibly being TRBD1 or TRBD2 (5 bases each). CDR3 length equals 17 residues. Deletions cut 2 bases from V and 5 bases from J, with 19 bases between. Germline V gene sequence: CDR1 LNHNV, CDR2 YYDKDF (reference sequence). CDR3 sequence reads: CATSRTGDRQLDNEQFF. DNA of the CDR3: TGTGCCACCAGCAGAACTGGGGACCGACAGTTGGACAATGAGCAGTTCTTC.

This chain connects TRBV14 to TRBJ2-7; unclear D gene. Trimming removed 8 bases at V and 2 bases at J, with 19 bases between. This CDR3 has 15 amino acids. CDR1 SGHDN and CDR2 FVKESK come from the germline V gene. CDR3 sequence reads: CASRVRLLGAYEQYF. CDR3 sequence (DNA): TGTGCCAGCCGGGTAAGACTTCTTGGAGCCTACGAGCAGTACTTC.

This clonotype was seen a handful of times. This chain uses TRBV2 with TRBJ2-1; TRBD2 is a possible D gene (5 bases). The CDR3 consists of 13 residues. Trimming removed 6 bases at V and 6 bases at J, with 12 bases between. Germline lookup yields CDR1 SNHLY and CDR2 FYNNEI. CDR3 amino acids: CASREGTSNEQFF. CDR3 sequence (DNA): TGTGCCAGCAGAGAGGGCACCTCCAATGAGCAGTTCTTC.

V gene TRBV7-9 combines with J gene TRBJ2-3; D uncertain. Germline CDR1 is SEHNR and CDR2 is FQNEAQ (reference sequence). V was shortened by 7 bases and J by 7 bases, with 6 bases between the two germline ends. The CDR3 is made up of 10 amino acids. The CDR3 sequence is CASTRNTQYF. The CDR3 DNA is TGTGCCAGCACCCGAAATACGCAGTATTTT.